The clone carrying this TCR beta chain came up many times. V dropped 3 bases and J dropped 1 base, with 3 bases sitting between them. Per germline, CDR1 SQVTM and CDR2 ANQGSEA. This CDR3 spans 12 amino acids. This specimen belongs to a study of T-cell reconstitution after alpha-beta-depleted transplantation in children. Unique molecular identifiers were incorporated when the TCRbeta library was constructed. TCRdb re-derived calls from the PCR reads in MiXCR, one entry per CDR3 protein. The sample has approximately 640,000 distinct CDR3 sequences, roughly 17% seen once; the top ten hold approximately 1%.

The chain recombines TRBV29-1 with TRBJ2-2; D not certain. The specimen comprised PBMCs from the stem cell graft donor, sampled from the stem cell graft. The sequence was obtained from a human donor who donated a stem cell graft to a child with acute myeloid leukemia. The CDR3: CSVDGNTGELFF. CDR3 bases: TGCAGCGTTGACGGGAACACCGGGGAGCTGTTTTTT.